Listed below are T cell receptor beta chains from one sample, sequenced in a study of cytomegalovirus exposure and HLA in healthy donors. Data came from immunoSEQ multiplex PCR; TCRdb stores just in-frame clones and leaves some out. There are approximately 230,000 clones in the sample; roughly 87% occur only once, and more than 10% lies in the top ten. The sequenced material came from PBMCs. The receptor set was obtained from a man between 18 and 29 years old in good health and CMV-seropositive. CDR3s include the opening cysteine and the closing phenylalanine or tryptophan. The D gene is left open where the match is weak. Not every row has a clone size; where given, it reads once, few, many or a size class.

J gene: TRBJ1-2; CDR3 length: 14; clone size: NA; V gene: TRBV27; D gene: NA; CDR3 DNA: TGTGCCAGCAGTTGGTCAGGGGTTAACTATGGCTACACCTTC; CDR3 protein: CASSWSGVNYGYTF
J gene: TRBJ2-7; CDR3 length: 14; clone size: NA; V gene: TRBV2; D gene: TRBD2; CDR3 DNA: TGTGCCAGCAGCGCCTGGCGGGAGGCCTACGAGCAGTACTTC; CDR3 protein: CASSAWREAYEQYF
J gene: TRBJ2-1; CDR3 length: 13; clone size: once; V gene: TRBV7-6; D gene: NA; CDR3 DNA: TGTGCCAGCAGCTCAGGGGGACTCAATGAGCAGTTCTTC; CDR3 protein: CASSSGGLNEQFF
J gene: TRBJ2-1; CDR3 length: 11; clone size: NA; V gene: TRBV27; D gene: NA; CDR3 DNA: TGTGCCAGCAGTTTGGCAAGAGAGCAGTTCTTC; CDR3 protein: CASSLAREQFF
J gene: TRBJ2-1; CDR3 length: 12; clone size: NA; V gene: TRBV6-4; D gene: TRBD2; CDR3 DNA: TGTGCAAGACTAGCGGGAGGGGGTGAGCAGTTCTTC; CDR3 protein: CARLAGGGEQFF
J gene: TRBJ2-2; CDR3 length: 14; clone size: NA; V gene: TRBV6-5; D gene: TRBD2; CDR3 DNA: TGTGCCAGCAGGAAGGCTAGCGGCACGGGGGAGCTGTTTTTT; CDR3 protein: CASRKASGTGELFF
J gene: TRBJ2-2; CDR3 length: 14; clone size: NA; V gene: TRBV5-6; D gene: NA; CDR3 DNA: TGTGCCAGCAGCTTGGTAGGGGACTCCGGGGAGCTGTTTTTT; CDR3 protein: CASSLVGDSGELFF
J gene: TRBJ2-5; CDR3 length: 16; clone size: NA; V gene: TRBV27; D gene: TRBD2; CDR3 DNA: TGTGCCAGCAGTTGGACTAGCGGGAGATCCCCAGAGACCCAGTACTTC; CDR3 protein: CASSWTSGRSPETQYF
J gene: TRBJ2-2; CDR3 length: 16; clone size: NA; V gene: TRBV6-1; D gene: NA; CDR3 DNA: TGTGCCAGCAGTGAACTGGGACTCATTACGATAAGGGAGCTGTTTTTT; CDR3 protein: CASSELGLITIRELFF
J gene: TRBJ2-1; CDR3 length: 13; clone size: NA; V gene: TRBV29-1; D gene: NA; CDR3 DNA: TGCAGCGTTCTCCGGGATTTATCGAATGAGCAGTTCTTC; CDR3 protein: CSVLRDLSNEQFF
J gene: TRBJ1-1; CDR3 length: 15; clone size: NA; V gene: TRBV27; D gene: NA; CDR3 DNA: TGTGCCAGCAGTCTCTCACCGAACGCGAACACTGAAGCTTTCTTT; CDR3 protein: CASSLSPNANTEAFF
J gene: TRBJ2-5; CDR3 length: 16; clone size: few; V gene: TRBV5-1; D gene: TRBD1; CDR3 DNA: TGCGCCAGCAGCTCCCGGACAGGGGGGCCGGGAGAGACCCAGTACTTC; CDR3 protein: CASSSRTGGPGETQYF
J gene: TRBJ2-7; CDR3 length: 15; clone size: once; V gene: TRBV5-6; D gene: TRBD1; CDR3 DNA: TGTGCCAGCAGCCCCCCGGGACAGGAGACCTACGAGCAGTACTTC; CDR3 protein: CASSPPGQETYEQYF
J gene: TRBJ1-2; CDR3 length: 12; clone size: NA; V gene: TRBV18; D gene: TRBD1; CDR3 DNA: TGTGCCAGCTCACCCAACAGGGGGGGCTACACCTTC; CDR3 protein: CASSPNRGGYTF
J gene: TRBJ1-2; CDR3 length: 13; clone size: NA; V gene: TRBV6-5; D gene: NA; CDR3 DNA: TGTGCCACCACGTGGGCGCGCGGCTATGGCTACACCTTC; CDR3 protein: CATTWARGYGYTF
J gene: TRBJ2-2; CDR3 length: 15; clone size: NA; V gene: TRBV5-4; D gene: TRBD2; CDR3 DNA: TGTGCCAGCAGCTTGGGACTAGCGGCCACCGGGGAGCTGTTTTTT; CDR3 protein: CASSLGLAATGELFF
J gene: TRBJ2-1; CDR3 length: 16; clone size: few; V gene: TRBV11-2; D gene: NA; CDR3 DNA: TGTGCCAGCAGCTTAAGGTCGGATCGCTCCTACAATGAGCAGTTCTTC; CDR3 protein: CASSLRSDRSYNEQFF
J gene: TRBJ2-3; CDR3 length: 14; clone size: NA; V gene: TRBV7-9; D gene: NA; CDR3 DNA: TGTGCCAGCAGCTTCGAGCGGGGCACAGATACGCAGTATTTT; CDR3 protein: CASSFERGTDTQYF
J gene: TRBJ2-7; CDR3 length: 15; clone size: NA; V gene: TRBV5-1; D gene: NA; CDR3 DNA: TGCGCCAGCAGCTTGGTGCCCGGGCAGGGCTACGAGCAGTACTTC; CDR3 protein: CASSLVPGQGYEQYF
J gene: TRBJ2-1; CDR3 length: 16; clone size: NA; V gene: TRBV11-2; D gene: TRBD2; CDR3 DNA: TGTGCCAGCAGCCGGGGGGTGGGGAGCTCCTACAATGAGCAGTTCTTC; CDR3 protein: CASSRGVGSSYNEQFF
J gene: TRBJ2-7; CDR3 length: 13; clone size: NA; V gene: TRBV5-4; D gene: NA; CDR3 DNA: TGTGCCAGCAGCTTGGACACAAACTACGAGCAGTACTTC; CDR3 protein: CASSLDTNYEQYF
J gene: TRBJ2-1; CDR3 length: 11; clone size: once; V gene: TRBV20-1; D gene: NA; CDR3 DNA: TGCAGTGCTAGTTTGTACCCGGAGCAGTTCTTC; CDR3 protein: CSASLYPEQFF